This is a list of T cell receptor beta chains from one sample in a study of cytomegalovirus exposure and HLA in healthy donors. Sequenced by immunoSEQ multiplex PCR; TCRdb stores in-frame clones only, minus some. The listing records roughly 30,000 clones. Specimen: PBMCs. The receptors were sampled from a female donor in good health and CMV-seronegative. CDR3s include the opening cysteine and the closing phenylalanine or tryptophan. Fields, in order: J gene, D gene, V gene, CDR3 protein, CDR3 DNA. D genes are given only for firm matches.

J: TRBJ1-5
D: NA
V: TRBV18
CDR3: CASSPVGAQPQHF
DNA: TGTGCCAGCTCACCAGTGGGGGCGCAGCCCCAGCATTTT

J: TRBJ1-1
D: NA
V: TRBV4-1
CDR3: CASSQITGSGAFF
DNA: TGCGCCAGCAGCCAAATTACAGGGTCTGGGGCTTTCTTT

J: TRBJ2-1
D: NA
V: TRBV27
CDR3: CASSPTGYNEQFF
DNA: TGTGCCAGCAGTCCGACAGGCTACAATGAGCAGTTCTTC

J: TRBJ2-3
D: TRBD2
V: TRBV7-3
CDR3: CASSPKGLAGELNTDTQYF
DNA: TGTGCCAGCAGCCCGAAGGGACTAGCGGGGGAACTCAACACAGATACGCAGTATTTT

J: TRBJ1-1
D: NA
V: TRBV29-1
CDR3: CSVDWGGTEAFF
DNA: TGCAGCGTTGACTGGGGGGGCACTGAAGCTTTCTTT

J: TRBJ1-5
D: NA
V: TRBV5-1
CDR3: CASSLAVNQPQHF
DNA: TGCGCCAGCAGCTTGGCGGTAAATCAGCCCCAGCATTTT

J: TRBJ2-7
D: TRBD1
V: TRBV29-1
CDR3: CSTQGVRYEQYF
DNA: TGCAGCACCCAGGGGGTTCGGTACGAGCAGTACTTC

J: TRBJ2-7
D: NA
V: TRBV27
CDR3: CASSPGYGAYEQYF
DNA: TGTGCCAGCAGCCCCGGATACGGGGCCTACGAGCAGTACTTC

J: TRBJ2-3
D: NA
V: TRBV10-3
CDR3: CAIKGRSGSSTDTQYF
DNA: TGTGCCATCAAAGGACGGAGCGGGTCTAGCACAGATACGCAGTATTTT

J: TRBJ2-5
D: TRBD2
V: TRBV5-4
CDR3: CASSLASGGEETQYF
DNA: TGTGCCAGCAGCTTGGCTAGCGGGGGGGAGGAGACCCAGTACTTC

J: TRBJ2-2
D: TRBD1
V: TRBV7-3
CDR3: CASRGQGSGTGELFF
DNA: TGTGCCAGCAGGGGACAGGGGTCTGGAACCGGGGAGCTGTTTTTT

J: TRBJ2-7
D: TRBD2
V: TRBV7-2
CDR3: CASSSLAGGLEQYF
DNA: TGTGCCAGCAGCTCACTAGCGGGGGGGCTCGAGCAGTACTTC

J: TRBJ1-5
D: NA
V: TRBV5-6
CDR3: CASSHQTGQPQHF
DNA: TGTGCCAGCAGCCACCAGACAGGCCAGCCCCAGCATTTT

J: TRBJ1-4
D: TRBD1
V: TRBV4-1
CDR3: CASSQGTGIREKLFF
DNA: TGCGCCAGCAGCCAGGGGACAGGGATAAGGGAAAAACTGTTTTTT

J: TRBJ1-1
D: NA
V: TRBV29-1
CDR3: CSVVRAEAFF
DNA: TGCAGCGTTGTTCGGGCTGAAGCTTTCTTT

J: TRBJ2-7
D: TRBD1
V: TRBV2
CDR3: CASGTGAPEQYF
DNA: TGTGCCAGCGGGACAGGAGCACCCGAGCAGTACTTC

J: TRBJ1-5
D: NA
V: TRBV30
CDR3: CAWSVPGVSNQPQHF
DNA: TGTGCCTGGAGTGTACCCGGGGTTAGCAATCAGCCCCAGCATTTT

J: TRBJ2-3
D: TRBD2
V: TRBV6-4
CDR3: CASSSGESTDTQYF
DNA: TGTGCCAGCAGTAGCGGGGAAAGCACAGATACGCAGTATTTT

J: TRBJ1-1
D: TRBD1
V: TRBV7-2
CDR3: CASSSQGAVEAFF
DNA: TGTGCCAGCAGCTCCCAGGGGGCGGTTGAAGCTTTCTTT

J: TRBJ1-1
D: NA
V: TRBV6-4
CDR3: CASTPGDMNTEAFF
DNA: TGTGCCAGCACGCCAGGGGACATGAACACTGAAGCTTTCTTT

J: TRBJ2-5
D: NA
V: TRBV11-3
CDR3: CASSSKPTKEQETQYF
DNA: TGTGCCAGCAGCTCCAAACCAACTAAAGAACAAGAGACCCAGTACTTC

J: TRBJ2-3
D: TRBD2
V: TRBV4-1
CDR3: CASSQNLAGEDTQYF
DNA: TGCGCCAGCAGCCAAAACCTAGCGGGGGAAGATACGCAGTATTTT

J: TRBJ2-7
D: TRBD1
V: TRBV4-1
CDR3: CASSQDRAGGSYEQYF
DNA: TGCGCCAGCAGCCAAGATCGGGCAGGGGGCTCCTACGAGCAGTACTTC

J: TRBJ1-1
D: NA
V: TRBV6-6
CDR3: CASSHTGTSNTEAFF
DNA: TGTGCCAGCAGTCACACCGGGACAAGCAACACTGAAGCTTTCTTT

J: TRBJ1-4
D: NA
V: TRBV4-1
CDR3: CASSQGGVVQEKLFF
DNA: TGCGCCAGCAGCCAGGGGGGGGTCGTACAGGAAAAACTGTTTTTT

J: TRBJ2-1
D: NA
V: TRBV21-1
CDR3: CASSPDGLAGRGNEQFF
DNA: TGTGCCAGCAGCCCTGATGGGCTAGCGGGGCGGGGGAATGAGCAGTTCTTC

J: TRBJ1-2
D: NA
V: TRBV5-1
CDR3: CASSLGQQVVDGYTF
DNA: TGCGCCAGCAGCTTGGGACAGCAGGTGGTTGATGGCTACACCTTC

J: TRBJ2-5
D: TRBD2
V: TRBV9
CDR3: CASSPQGTSGGGETQYF
DNA: TGTGCCAGCAGCCCACAAGGGACTAGCGGGGGAGGTGAGACCCAGTACTTC